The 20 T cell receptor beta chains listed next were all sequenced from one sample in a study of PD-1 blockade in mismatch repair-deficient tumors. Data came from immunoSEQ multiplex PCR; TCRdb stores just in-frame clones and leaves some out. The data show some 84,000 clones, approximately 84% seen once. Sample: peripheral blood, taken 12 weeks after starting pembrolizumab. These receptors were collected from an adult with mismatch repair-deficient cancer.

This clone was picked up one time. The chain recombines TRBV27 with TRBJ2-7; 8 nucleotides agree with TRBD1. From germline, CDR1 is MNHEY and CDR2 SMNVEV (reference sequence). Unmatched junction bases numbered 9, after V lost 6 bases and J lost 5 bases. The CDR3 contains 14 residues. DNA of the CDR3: TGTGCCAGCAGCCCGACAGGGGTTCATAACGAGCAGTACTTC. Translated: CASSPTGVHNEQYF.

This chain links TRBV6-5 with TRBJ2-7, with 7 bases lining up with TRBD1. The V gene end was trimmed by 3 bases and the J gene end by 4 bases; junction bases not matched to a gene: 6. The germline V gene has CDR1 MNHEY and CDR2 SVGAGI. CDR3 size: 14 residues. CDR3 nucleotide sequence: TGTGCCAGCAGTTATCGCAGGGGGTTGTACGAGCAGTACTTC. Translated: CASSYRRGLYEQYF.

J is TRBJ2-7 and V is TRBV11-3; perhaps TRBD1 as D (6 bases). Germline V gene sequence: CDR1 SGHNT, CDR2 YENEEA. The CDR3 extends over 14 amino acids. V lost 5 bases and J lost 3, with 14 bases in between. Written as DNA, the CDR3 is TGTGCCAGCAGCGACCAAAACAGGGTCTACGAGCAGTACTTC. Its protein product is CASSDQNRVYEQYF. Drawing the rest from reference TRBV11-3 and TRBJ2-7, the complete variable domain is EAGVVQSPRYKIIEKKQPVAFWCNPISGHNTLYWYLQNLGQGPELLIRYENEEAVDDSQLPKDRFSAERLKGVDSTLKIQPAELGDSAVYLCASSDQNRVYEQYFGPGTRLTVT.

The CDR3, as DNA: TGTGCCATCAGTGAGTCCTTCCCGGGGAACTATGGCTACACCTTC. Translation gives CAISESFPGNYGYTF. The chain links TRBV10-3 to TRBJ1-2; D gene uncertain. From germline, CDR1 is ENHRY and CDR2 SYGVKD. Trimming stripped 0 bases from V and 2 bases from J, with 10 bases between. The CDR3 totals 15 residues.

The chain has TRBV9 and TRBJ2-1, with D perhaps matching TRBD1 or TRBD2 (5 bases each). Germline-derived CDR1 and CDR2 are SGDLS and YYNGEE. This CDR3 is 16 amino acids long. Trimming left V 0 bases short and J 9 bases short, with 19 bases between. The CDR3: CASSVGPPGPYFEQFF. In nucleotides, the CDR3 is TGTGCCAGCAGCGTAGGACCACCGGGACCCTATTTTGAGCAGTTCTTC. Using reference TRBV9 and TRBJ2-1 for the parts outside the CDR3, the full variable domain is DSGVTQTPKHLITATGQRVTLRCSPRSGDLSVYWYQQSLDQGLQFLIQYYNGEERAKGNILERFSAQQFPDLHSELNLSSLELGDSALYFCASSVGPPGPYFEQFFGPGTRLTVL.

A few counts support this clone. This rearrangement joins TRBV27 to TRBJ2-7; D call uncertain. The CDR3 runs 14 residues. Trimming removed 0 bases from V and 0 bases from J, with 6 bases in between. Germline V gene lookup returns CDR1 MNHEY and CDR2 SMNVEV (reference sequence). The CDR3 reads CASSLSASSYEQYF. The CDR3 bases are TGTGCCAGCAGTTTATCGGCGAGCTCCTACGAGCAGTACTTC.

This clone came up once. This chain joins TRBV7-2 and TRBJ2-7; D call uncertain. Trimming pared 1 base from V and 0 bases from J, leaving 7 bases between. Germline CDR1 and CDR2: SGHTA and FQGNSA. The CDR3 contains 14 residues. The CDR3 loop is CASSLGPYSYEQYF. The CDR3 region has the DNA TGTGCCAGCAGCTTAGGGCCATACTCCTACGAGCAGTACTTC.

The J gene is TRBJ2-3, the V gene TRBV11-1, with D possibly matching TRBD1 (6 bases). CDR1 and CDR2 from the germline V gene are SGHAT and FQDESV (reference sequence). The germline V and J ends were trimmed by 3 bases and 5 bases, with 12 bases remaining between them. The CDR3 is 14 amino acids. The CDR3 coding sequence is TGTGCCAGCAGCTTCGGGACAACACTAGATACGCAGTATTTT. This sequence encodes CASSFGTTLDTQYF.

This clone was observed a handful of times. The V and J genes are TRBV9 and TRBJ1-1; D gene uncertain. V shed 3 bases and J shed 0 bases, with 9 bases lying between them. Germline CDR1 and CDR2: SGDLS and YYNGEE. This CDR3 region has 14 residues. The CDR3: CASSAFDMNTEAFF. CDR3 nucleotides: TGTGCCAGCAGCGCCTTCGACATGAACACTGAAGCTTTCTTT.

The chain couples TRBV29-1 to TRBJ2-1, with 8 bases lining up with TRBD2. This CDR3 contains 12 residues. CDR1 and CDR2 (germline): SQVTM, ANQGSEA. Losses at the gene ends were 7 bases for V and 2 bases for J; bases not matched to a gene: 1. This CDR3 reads CSAGGAYNEQFF. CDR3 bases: TGCAGCGCGGGGGGGGCCTACAATGAGCAGTTCTTC.

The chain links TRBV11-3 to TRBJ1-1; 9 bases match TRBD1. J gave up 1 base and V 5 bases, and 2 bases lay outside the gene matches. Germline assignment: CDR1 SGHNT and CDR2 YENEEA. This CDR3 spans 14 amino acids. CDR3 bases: TGTGCCAGCAGCCGACAGGGGGAGAACACTGAAGCTTTCTTT. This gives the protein CASSRQGENTEAFF.

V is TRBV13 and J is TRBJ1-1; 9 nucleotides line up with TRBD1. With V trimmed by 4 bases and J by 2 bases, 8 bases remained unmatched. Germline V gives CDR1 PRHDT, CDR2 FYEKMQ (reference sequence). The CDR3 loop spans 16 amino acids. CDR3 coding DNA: TGTGCCAGCAGCTCAGGACAGGGGTCGGGCAACACTGAAGCTTTCTTT. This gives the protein CASSSGQGSGNTEAFF. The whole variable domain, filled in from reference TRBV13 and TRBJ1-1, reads AAGVIQSPRHLIKEKRETATLKCYPIPRHDTVYWYQQGPGQDPQFLISFYEKMQSDKGSIPDRFSAQQFSDYHSELNMSSLELGDSALYFCASSSGQGSGNTEAFFGQGTRLTVV.

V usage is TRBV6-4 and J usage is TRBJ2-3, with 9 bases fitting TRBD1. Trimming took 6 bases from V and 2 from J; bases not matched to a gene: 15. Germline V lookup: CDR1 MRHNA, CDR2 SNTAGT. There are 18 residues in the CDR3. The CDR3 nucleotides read TGTGCCAGCAGATACTTAATCCCCGGGACAGGGAACACAGATACGCAGTATTTT. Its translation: CASRYLIPGTGNTDTQYF.

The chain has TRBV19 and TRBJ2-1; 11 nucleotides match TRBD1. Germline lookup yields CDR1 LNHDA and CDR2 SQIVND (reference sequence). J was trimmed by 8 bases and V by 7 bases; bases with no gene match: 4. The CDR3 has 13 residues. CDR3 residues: CASIGQGADEQFF. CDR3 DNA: TGTGCCAGTATAGGACAGGGGGCCGATGAGCAGTTCTTC.

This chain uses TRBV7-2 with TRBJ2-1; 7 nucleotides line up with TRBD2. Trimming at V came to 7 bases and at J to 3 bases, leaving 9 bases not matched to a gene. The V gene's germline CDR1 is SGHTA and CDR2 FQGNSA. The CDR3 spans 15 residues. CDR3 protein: CASTLGSGYYNEQFF. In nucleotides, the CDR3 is TGTGCCAGCACCTTGGGTAGCGGGTACTACAATGAGCAGTTCTTC.

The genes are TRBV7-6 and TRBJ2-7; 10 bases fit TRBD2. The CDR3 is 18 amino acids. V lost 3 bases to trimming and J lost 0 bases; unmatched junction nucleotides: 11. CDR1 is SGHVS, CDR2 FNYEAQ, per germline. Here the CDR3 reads CASSFLAELAGGSYEQYF. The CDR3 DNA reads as TGTGCCAGCAGCTTTTTAGCTGAGTTAGCGGGAGGCTCCTACGAGCAGTACTTC.

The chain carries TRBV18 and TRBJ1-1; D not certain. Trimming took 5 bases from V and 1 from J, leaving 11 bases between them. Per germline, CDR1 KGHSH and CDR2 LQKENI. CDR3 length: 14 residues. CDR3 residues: CASSSDAGNTEAFF. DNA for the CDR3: TGTGCCAGCTCATCGGACGCAGGGAACACTGAAGCTTTCTTT.

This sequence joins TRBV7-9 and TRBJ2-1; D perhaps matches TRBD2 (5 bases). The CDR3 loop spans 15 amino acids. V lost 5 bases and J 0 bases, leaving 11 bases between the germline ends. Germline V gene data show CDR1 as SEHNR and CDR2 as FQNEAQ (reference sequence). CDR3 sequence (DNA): TGTGCCAGCAGCCCTTCACGGGGCTCCTACAATGAGCAGTTCTTC. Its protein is CASSPSRGSYNEQFF.

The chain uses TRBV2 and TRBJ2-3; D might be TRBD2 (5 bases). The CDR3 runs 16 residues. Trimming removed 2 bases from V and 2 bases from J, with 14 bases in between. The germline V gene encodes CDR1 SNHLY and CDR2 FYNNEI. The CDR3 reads CASSEYRDWSTDTQYF. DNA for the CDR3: TGTGCCAGCAGTGAATACCGGGATTGGTCCACAGATACGCAGTATTTT.

The CDR3 sequence is CAWSRTGMETQYF. In DNA form, the CDR3 reads TGTGCCTGGAGTAGGACAGGGATGGAGACCCAGTACTTC. V and J are TRBV30 and TRBJ2-5, with TRBD1 identical over 8 bases. Trimming cost V 2 bases and J 5 bases; bases outside gene matches: 4. Per the germline V gene, CDR1 is GTSNPN and CDR2 is SVGIG (reference sequence). The CDR3 runs 13 residues.